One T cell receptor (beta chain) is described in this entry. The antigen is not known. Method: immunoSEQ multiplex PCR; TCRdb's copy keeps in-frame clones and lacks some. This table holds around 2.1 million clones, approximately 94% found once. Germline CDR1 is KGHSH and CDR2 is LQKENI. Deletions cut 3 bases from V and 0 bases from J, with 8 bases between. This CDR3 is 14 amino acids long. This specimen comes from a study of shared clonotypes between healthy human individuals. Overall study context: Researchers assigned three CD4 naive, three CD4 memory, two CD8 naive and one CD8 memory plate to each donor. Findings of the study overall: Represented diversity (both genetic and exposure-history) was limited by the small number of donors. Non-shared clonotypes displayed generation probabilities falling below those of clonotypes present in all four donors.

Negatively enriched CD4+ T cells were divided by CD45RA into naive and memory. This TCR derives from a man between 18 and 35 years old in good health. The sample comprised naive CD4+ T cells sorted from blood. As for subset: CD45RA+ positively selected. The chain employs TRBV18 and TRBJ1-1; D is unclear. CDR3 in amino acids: CASSPTAMNTEAFF. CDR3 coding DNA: TGTGCCAGCTCACCTACAGCCATGAACACTGAAGCTTTCTTT.